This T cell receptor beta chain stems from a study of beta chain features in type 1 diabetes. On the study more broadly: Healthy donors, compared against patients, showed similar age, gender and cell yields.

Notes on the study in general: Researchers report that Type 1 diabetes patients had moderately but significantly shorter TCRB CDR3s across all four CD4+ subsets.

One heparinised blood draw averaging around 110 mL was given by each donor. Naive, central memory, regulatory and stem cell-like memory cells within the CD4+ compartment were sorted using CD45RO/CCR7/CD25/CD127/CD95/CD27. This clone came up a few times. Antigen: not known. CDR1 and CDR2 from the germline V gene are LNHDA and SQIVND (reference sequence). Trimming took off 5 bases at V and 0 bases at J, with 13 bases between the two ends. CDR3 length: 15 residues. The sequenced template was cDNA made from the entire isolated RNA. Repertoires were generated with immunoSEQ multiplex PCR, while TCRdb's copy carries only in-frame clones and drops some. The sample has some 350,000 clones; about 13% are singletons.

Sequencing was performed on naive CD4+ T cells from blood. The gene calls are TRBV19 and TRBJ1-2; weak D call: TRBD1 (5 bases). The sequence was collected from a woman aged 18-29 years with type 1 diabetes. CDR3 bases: TGTGCCAGTAGTTATGGGGCAAGTTCTAACTATGGCTACACCTTC. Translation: CASSYGASSNYGYTF. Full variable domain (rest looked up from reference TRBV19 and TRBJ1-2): DGGITQSPKYLFRKEGQNVTLSCEQNLNHDAMYWYRQDPGQGLRLIYYSQIVNDFQKGDIAEGYSVSREKKESFPLTVTSAQKNPTAFYLCASSYGASSNYGYTFGSGTRLTVV.